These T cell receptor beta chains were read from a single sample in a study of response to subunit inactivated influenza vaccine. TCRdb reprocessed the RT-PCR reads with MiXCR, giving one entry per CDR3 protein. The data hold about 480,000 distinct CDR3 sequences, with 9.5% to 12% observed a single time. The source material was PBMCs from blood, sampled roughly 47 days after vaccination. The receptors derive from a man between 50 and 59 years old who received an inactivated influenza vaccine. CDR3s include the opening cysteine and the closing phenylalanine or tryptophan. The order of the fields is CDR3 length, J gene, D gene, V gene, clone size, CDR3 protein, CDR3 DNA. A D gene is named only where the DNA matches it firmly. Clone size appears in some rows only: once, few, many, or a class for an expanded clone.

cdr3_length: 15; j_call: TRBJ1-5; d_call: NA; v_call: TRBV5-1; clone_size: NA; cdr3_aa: CASSLKGEGGQPQHF; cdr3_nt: TGCGCCAGCAGCTTGAAAGGGGAAGGTGGTCAGCCCCAGCATTTT
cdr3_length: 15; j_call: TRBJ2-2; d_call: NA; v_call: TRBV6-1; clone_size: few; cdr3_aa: CASSEAGLDTGELFF; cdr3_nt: TGTGCCAGCAGTGAAGCGGGGCTAGACACCGGGGAGCTGTTTTTT
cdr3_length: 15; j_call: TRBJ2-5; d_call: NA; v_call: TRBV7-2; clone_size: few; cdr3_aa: CASSLEATDQETQYF; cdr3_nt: TGTGCCAGCAGCTTAGAAGCTACAGACCAAGAGACCCAGTACTTC
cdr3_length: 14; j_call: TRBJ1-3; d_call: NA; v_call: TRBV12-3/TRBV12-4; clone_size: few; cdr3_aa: CASSWVTGGNTIYF; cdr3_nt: TGTGCCAGCAGTTGGGTAACGGGGGGAAACACCATATATTTT
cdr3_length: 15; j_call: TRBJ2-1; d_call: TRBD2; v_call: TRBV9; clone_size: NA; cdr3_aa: CASSEGLEYYNEQFF; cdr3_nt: TGTGCCAGCAGCGAGGGACTAGAGTACTACAATGAGCAGTTCTTC
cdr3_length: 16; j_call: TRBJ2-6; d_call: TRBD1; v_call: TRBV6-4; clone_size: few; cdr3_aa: CASRRDRGPGANVLTF; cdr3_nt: TGTGCCAGCCGGAGGGACAGGGGACCTGGGGCCAACGTCCTGACTTTC
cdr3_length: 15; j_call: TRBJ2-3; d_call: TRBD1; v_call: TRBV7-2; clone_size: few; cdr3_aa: CASSNNHRGTDTQYF; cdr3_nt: TGTGCCAGCAGCAATAACCACAGGGGAACAGATACGCAGTATTTT
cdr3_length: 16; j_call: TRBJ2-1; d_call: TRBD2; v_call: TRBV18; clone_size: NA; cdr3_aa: CASSPLAGGPSNEQFF; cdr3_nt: TGTGCCAGCTCACCACTAGCGGGAGGGCCGAGCAATGAGCAGTTCTTC
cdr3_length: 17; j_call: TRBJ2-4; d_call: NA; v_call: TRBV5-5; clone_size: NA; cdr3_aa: CASSFRSPGEVKNIQYF; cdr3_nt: TGTGCCAGCAGCTTCCGAAGCCCGGGGGAGGTTAAAAACATTCAGTACTTC
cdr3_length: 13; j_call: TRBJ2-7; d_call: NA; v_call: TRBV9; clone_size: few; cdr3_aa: CASSPSQAYEQYF; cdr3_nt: TGTGCCAGCAGCCCCAGCCAGGCCTACGAGCAGTACTTC
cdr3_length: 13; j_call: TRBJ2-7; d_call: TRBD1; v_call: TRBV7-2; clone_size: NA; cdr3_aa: CASSLTGIHEQYF; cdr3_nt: TGTGCCAGCAGCCTGACAGGGATCCACGAGCAGTACTTC
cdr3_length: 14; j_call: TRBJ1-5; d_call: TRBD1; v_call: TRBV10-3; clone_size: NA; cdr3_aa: CAISTGAYNQPQHF; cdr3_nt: TGTGCCATCAGCACAGGGGCCTACAATCAGCCCCAGCATTTT
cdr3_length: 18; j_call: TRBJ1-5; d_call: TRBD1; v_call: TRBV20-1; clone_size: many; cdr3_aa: CSARPGQRVPYSNQPQHF; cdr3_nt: TGCAGTGCTCGCCCGGGACAGCGAGTCCCTTATAGCAATCAGCCCCAGCATTTT
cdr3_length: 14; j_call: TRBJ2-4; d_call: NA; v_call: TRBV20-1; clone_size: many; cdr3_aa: CSAGEQVAKNIQYF; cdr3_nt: TGCAGTGCTGGAGAACAGGTAGCCAAAAACATTCAGTACTTC
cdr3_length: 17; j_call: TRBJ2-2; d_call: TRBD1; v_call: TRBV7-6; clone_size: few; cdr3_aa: CASSLTGQKNYTGELFF; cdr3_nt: TGTGCCAGCAGCTTAACGGGACAGAAAAATTACACCGGGGAGCTGTTTTTT
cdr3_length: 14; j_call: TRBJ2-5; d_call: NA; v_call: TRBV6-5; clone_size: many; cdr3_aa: CASSYLAFQETQYF; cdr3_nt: TGTGCCAGCAGTTACCTCGCATTTCAAGAGACCCAGTACTTC
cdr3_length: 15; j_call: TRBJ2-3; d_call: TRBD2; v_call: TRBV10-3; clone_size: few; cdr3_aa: CAIRTSGGGPDTQYF; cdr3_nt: TGTGCCATCAGGACTAGCGGAGGCGGCCCGGATACGCAGTATTTT
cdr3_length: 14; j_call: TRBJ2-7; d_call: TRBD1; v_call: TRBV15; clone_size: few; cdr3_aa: CATSRDPGQREQYF; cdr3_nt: TGTGCCACCAGCAGAGATCCGGGACAGAGAGAGCAGTACTTC
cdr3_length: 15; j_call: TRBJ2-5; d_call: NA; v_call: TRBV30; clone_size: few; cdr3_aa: CAWSPNLAVGGTQYF; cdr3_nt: TGTGCCTGGTCCCCGAACCTGGCGGTCGGCGGTACCCAGTACTTC
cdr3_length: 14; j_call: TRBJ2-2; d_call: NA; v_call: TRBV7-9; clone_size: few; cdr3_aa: CASRVASATGELFF; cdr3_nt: TGTGCCAGCAGAGTAGCGTCTGCTACCGGGGAGCTGTTTTTT
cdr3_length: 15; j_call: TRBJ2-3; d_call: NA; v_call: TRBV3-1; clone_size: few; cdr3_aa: CASSQGQGITDTQYF; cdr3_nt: TGTGCCAGCAGCCAAGGGCAGGGAATCACAGATACGCAGTATTTT
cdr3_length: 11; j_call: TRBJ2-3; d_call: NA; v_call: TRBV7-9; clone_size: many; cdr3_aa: CASRITDTQYF; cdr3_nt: TGTGCCAGCAGGATCACAGATACGCAGTATTTT
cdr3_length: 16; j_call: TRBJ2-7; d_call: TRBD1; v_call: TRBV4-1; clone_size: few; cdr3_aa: CASSQDRQTGAYEQYF; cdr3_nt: TGCGCCAGCAGCCAAGACCGCCAGACAGGGGCCTACGAGCAGTACTTC
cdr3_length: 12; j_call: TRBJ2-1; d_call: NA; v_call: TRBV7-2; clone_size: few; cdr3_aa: CASSSQAGEQFF; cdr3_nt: TGTGCCAGCAGCTCACAAGCGGGTGAGCAGTTCTTC
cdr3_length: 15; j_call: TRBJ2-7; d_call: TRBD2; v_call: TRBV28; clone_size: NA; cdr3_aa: CASSPRGGEQYEQYF; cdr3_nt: TGTGCCAGCAGCCCCCGGGGGGGGGAGCAATACGAGCAGTACTTC
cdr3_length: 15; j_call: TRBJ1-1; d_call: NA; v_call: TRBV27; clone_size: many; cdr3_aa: CASSPRTSRGTEAFF; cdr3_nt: TGTGCCAGCAGTCCCCGGACGTCTCGAGGGACTGAAGCTTTCTTT
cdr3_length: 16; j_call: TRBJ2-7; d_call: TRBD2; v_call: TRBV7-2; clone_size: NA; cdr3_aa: CASSPQGRGRAHEQYF; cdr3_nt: TGTGCCAGCAGCCCCCAAGGGCGCGGGAGGGCCCACGAGCAGTACTTC
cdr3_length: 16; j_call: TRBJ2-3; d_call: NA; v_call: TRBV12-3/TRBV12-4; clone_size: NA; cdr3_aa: CASSWVLGASTDTQYF; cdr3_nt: TGTGCCAGCAGTTGGGTTCTGGGGGCTAGCACAGATACGCAGTATTTT
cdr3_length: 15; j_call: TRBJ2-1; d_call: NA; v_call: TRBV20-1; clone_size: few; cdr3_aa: CSASRSDGPYNEQFF; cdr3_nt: TGCAGTGCTAGCCGTTCCGATGGGCCTTACAATGAGCAGTTCTTC
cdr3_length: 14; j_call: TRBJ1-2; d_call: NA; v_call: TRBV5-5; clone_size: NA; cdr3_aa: CASRSDRGNYGYTF; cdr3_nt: TGTGCCAGCAGATCTGATCGGGGAAACTATGGCTACACCTTC
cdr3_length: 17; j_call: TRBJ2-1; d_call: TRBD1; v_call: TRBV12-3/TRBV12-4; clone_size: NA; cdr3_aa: CASSNSPGTGGYNEQFF; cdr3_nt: TGTGCCAGCTCCAATTCCCCCGGGACAGGGGGTTACAATGAGCAGTTCTTC
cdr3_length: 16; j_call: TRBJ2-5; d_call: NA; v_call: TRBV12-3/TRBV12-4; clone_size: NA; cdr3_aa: CASSLLDPYREETQYF; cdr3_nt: TGTGCCAGCAGTTTACTGGACCCCTACCGGGAGGAGACCCAGTACTTC
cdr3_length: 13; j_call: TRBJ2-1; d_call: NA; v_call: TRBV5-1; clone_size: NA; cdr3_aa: CASSLGPGPEQFF; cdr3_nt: TGCGCCAGCAGCTTGGGCCCCGGGCCTGAGCAGTTCTTC
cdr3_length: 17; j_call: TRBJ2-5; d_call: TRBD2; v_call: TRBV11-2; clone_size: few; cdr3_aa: CASSLDLASGGWETQYF; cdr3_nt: TGTGCCAGCAGCTTAGATCTGGCTAGCGGGGGGTGGGAGACCCAGTACTTC
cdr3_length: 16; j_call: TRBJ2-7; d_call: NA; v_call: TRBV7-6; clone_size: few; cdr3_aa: CASSLVLGGLNYEQYF; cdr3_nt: TGTGCCAGCAGCTTAGTCCTCGGGGGTTTGAACTACGAGCAGTACTTC
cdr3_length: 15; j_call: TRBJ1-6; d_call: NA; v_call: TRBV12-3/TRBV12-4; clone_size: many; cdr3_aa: CASSRGVSYNSPLHF; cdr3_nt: TGTGCCAGCAGTCGGGGAGTCTCCTATAATTCACCCCTCCACTTT
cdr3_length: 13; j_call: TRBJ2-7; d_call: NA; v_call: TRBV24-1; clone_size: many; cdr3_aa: CATSDSQRDEQYF; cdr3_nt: TGTGCCACCAGTGACTCACAAAGGGACGAGCAGTACTTC
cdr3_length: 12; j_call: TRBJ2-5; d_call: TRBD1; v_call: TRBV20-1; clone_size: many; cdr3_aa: CSAAGQAETQYF; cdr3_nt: TGCAGTGCAGCCGGACAGGCCGAGACCCAGTACTTC
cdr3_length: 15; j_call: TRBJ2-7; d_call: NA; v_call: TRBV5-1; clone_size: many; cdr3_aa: CASSLLPFAGYEQYF; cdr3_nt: TGCGCCAGCAGCTTGCTCCCATTCGCAGGCTACGAGCAGTACTTC
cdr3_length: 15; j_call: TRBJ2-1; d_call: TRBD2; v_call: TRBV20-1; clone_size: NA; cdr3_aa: CSAAGLAGTYNEQFF; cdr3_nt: TGCAGTGCCGCAGGACTAGCGGGAACCTACAATGAGCAGTTCTTC
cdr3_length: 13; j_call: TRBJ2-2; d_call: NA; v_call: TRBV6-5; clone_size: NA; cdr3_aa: CASSYLATGELFF; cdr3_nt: TGTGCCAGCAGTTACTTAGCAACCGGGGAGCTGTTTTTT
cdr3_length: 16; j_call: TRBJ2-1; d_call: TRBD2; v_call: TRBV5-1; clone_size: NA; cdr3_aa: CASSLVGGPSYNEQFF; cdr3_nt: TGCGCCAGCAGCTTGGTGGGAGGGCCTAGTTACAATGAGCAGTTCTTC
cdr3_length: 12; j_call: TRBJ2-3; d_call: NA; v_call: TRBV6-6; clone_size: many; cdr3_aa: CASSYVDYLQYF; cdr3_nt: TGTGCCAGCAGTTACGTCGACTACTTGCAGTATTTT
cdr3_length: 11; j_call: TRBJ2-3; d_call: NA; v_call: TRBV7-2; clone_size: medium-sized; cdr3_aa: CASSLADTQYF; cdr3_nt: TGTGCCAGCAGTTTAGCAGATACGCAGTATTTT
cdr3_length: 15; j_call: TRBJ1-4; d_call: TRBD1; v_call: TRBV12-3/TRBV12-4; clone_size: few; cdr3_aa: CASSSVTGGTEKLFF; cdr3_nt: TGTGCCAGCAGTTCGGTGACAGGGGGGACTGAAAAACTGTTTTTT
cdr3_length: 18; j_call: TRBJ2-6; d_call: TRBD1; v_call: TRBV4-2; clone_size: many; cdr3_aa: CASSPRDRGGTGANVLTF; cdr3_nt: TGTGCCAGCAGCCCTCGGGACAGGGGTGGAACTGGGGCCAACGTCCTGACTTTC
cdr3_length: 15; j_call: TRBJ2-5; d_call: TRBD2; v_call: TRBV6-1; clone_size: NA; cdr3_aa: CASSPRGVGLGAQYF; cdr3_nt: TGTGCCAGCAGTCCCCGGGGGGTGGGCCTTGGGGCCCAGTACTTC
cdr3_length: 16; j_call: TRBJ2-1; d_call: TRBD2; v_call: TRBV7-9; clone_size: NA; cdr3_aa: CASRENREGRNNEQFF; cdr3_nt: TGTGCCAGCAGGGAGAACCGGGAGGGCAGAAACAATGAGCAGTTCTTC
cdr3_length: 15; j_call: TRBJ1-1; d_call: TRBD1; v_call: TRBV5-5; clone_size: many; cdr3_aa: CASSAPGTGHTEAFF; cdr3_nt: TGTGCCAGCAGCGCGCCCGGGACAGGGCACACTGAAGCTTTCTTT
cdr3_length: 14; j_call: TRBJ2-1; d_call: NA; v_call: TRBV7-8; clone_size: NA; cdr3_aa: CASSLDSPYNEQFF; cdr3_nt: TGTGCCAGCAGCTTAGATAGCCCATACAATGAGCAGTTCTTC